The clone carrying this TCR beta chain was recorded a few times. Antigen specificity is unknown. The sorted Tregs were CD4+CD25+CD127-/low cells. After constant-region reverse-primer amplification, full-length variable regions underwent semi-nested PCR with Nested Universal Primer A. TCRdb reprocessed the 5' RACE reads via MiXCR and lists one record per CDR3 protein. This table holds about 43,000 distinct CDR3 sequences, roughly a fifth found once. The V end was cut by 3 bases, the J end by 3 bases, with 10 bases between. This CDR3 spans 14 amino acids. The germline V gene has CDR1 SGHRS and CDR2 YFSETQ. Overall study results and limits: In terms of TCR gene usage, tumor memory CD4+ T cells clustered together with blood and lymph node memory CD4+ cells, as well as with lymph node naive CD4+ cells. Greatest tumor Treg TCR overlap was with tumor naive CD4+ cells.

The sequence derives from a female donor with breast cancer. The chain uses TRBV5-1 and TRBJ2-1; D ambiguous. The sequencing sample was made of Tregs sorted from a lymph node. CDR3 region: CASSWRLGYNEQFF. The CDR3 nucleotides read TGCGCCAGCAGCTGGCGCCTAGGCTACAATGAGCAGTTCTTC. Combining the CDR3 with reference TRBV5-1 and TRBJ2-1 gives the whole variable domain KAGVTQTPRYLIKTRGQQVTLSCSPISGHRSVSWYQQTPGQGLQFLFEYFSETQRNKGNFPGRFSGRQFSNSRSEMNVSTLELGDSALYLCASSWRLGYNEQFFGPGTRLTVL.